The source of this TCR beta chain is a study of OX40 agonist ivuxolimab in advanced cancers. V was pared by 1 base and J by 0 bases, with 12 bases between. The length of the CDR3 is 16 residues. CDR1 and CDR2 (germline): SGHAT, FQNNGV. TCRdb keeps only in-frame clones here, not all; method: immunoSEQ multiplex PCR. The sample includes under 75,000 clones, 85% to 90% of them seen just once. The material was CD4+ or CD8+ T cells sorted from blood, obtained in a trial of the OX40 agonist ivuxolimab. The receptor was isolated from an adult with an advanced solid tumor such as melanoma, head and neck, liver or kidney cancer. The rearrangement joins TRBV11-2 to TRBJ1-1, with D perhaps matching TRBD1 (5 bases). The DNA of the CDR3 is TGTGCCAGCAGCTTAGGCCCCCAGGGATTGAACACTGAAGCTTTCTTT. Protein: CASSLGPQGLNTEAFF.